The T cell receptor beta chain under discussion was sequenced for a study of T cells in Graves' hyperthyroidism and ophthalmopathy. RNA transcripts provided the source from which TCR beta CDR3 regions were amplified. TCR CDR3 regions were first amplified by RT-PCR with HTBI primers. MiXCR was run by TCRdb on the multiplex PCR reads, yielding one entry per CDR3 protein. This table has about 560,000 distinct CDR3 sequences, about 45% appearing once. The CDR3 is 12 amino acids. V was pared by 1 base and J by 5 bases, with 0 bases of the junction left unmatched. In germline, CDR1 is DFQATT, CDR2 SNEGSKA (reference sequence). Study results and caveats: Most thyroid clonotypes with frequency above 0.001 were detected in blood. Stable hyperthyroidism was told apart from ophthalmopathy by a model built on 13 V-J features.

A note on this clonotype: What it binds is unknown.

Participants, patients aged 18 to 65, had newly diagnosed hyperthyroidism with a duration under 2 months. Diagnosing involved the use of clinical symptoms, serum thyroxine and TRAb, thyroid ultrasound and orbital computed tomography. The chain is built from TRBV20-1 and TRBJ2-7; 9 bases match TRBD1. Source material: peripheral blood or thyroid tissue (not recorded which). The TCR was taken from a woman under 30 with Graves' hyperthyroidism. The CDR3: CSARGTGDEQYF. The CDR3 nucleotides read TGCAGTGCTAGAGGGACAGGGGACGAGCAGTACTTC.